These 12 T cell receptor beta chains share one sample of origin, sequenced in a study of T cells in Graves' hyperthyroidism and ophthalmopathy. Amplification of TCR beta CDR3 regions was performed using RNA transcripts as template. HTBI primers drove first-round RT-PCR of the TCR CDR3. Via MiXCR, TCRdb re-called the multiplex PCR reads, giving one row per CDR3 protein. The data hold under 350,000 distinct CDR3 sequences, with about a sixth observed a single time. Source material: blood. The receptors derive from a woman in her sixties with Graves' ophthalmopathy.

This clonotype was seen at least ten times. This sequence joins TRBV18 and TRBJ2-3; D is unresolved. The CDR3 is made up of 13 amino acids. The germline V gene has CDR1 KGHSH and CDR2 LQKENI. With 1 base removed from V and 1 base from J, the gap between germline ends came to 3 bases. CDR3 in DNA: TGTGCCAGCTCACCACAAGGCACAGATACGCAGTATTTT. This sequence encodes CASSPQGTDTQYF.

This clonotype was observed many times. The chain links TRBV28 to TRBJ2-7; 7 nucleotides match TRBD1. This CDR3 has 15 residues. CDR1 is MDHEN, CDR2 SYDVKM, per germline. V trimming: 4 bases; J trimming: 0 bases; junction bases outside the gene matches: 6. CDR3 protein: CASSSGQASSYEQYF. The CDR3 nucleotides are TGTGCCAGCAGTTCCGGACAGGCGAGCTCCTACGAGCAGTACTTC.

This clonotype was seen a handful of times. The V call is TRBV6-1, the J call TRBJ1-5, with a weak D call TRBD1 (6 bases). CDR3 length: 15 residues. V lost 7 bases and J lost 5, with 18 bases in between. Germline loops: CDR1 MNHNS, CDR2 SASEGT. In nucleotides, the CDR3 is TGTGCCAGCAAAAGGGCGGGGGGGGCAGATCAGCCCCAGCATTTT. Its protein product is CASKRAGGADQPQHF.

The chain carries TRBV20-1 and TRBJ2-7, with a tentative D call TRBD2 (6 bases). Germline assignment: CDR1 DFQATT and CDR2 SNEGSKA (reference sequence). CDR3 length: 14 residues. V was clipped by 3 bases and J by 0 bases, with 12 bases between them. The CDR3 protein is CSARGTPSSYEQYF. In DNA, the CDR3 is TGCAGTGCTAGGGGGACTCCCAGCTCCTACGAGCAGTACTTC.

In this sample, this clonotype turned up many times. This rearrangement joins TRBV20-1 to TRBJ1-2; 9 bases fit TRBD1. Looked up from germline, CDR1 is DFQATT and CDR2 is SNEGSKA (reference sequence). The V gene end was trimmed by 4 bases and the J gene end by 8 bases; junction bases not matched to a gene: 11. This CDR3 has 14 amino acids. DNA for the CDR3: TGCAGTGCTACTCAAATGGGACAGGGCGTGGGCTACACCTTC. Its translation: CSATQMGQGVGYTF.

The CDR3 DNA reads as TGTGCCACCAGCAGAGATCCAGGGGTGGGAAACACCATATATTTT. The encoded protein is CATSRDPGVGNTIYF. This chain links TRBV15 with TRBJ1-3; D is possibly TRBD1 (6 bases). Germline CDR1 and CDR2: LNHNV and YYDKDF (reference sequence). V was pared by 0 bases and J by 4 bases, with 10 bases between. The CDR3 sequence is 15 residues long.

The rearrangement uses TRBV4-1 and TRBJ2-3, with 8 bases matching TRBD2. The junction had 11 bases not matched to a gene; V was cut back by 5 bases and J by 4 bases. The CDR3 sequence is 16 residues long. Germline CDR1 MGHRA, CDR2 YSYEKL. The CDR3: CASSKPGSGVPDTQYF. The CDR3 nucleotides read TGCGCCAGCAGCAAACCGGGTAGCGGGGTACCAGATACGCAGTATTTT.

This chain links TRBV6-1 with TRBJ2-7; TRBD1 is a possible D gene (6 bases). The germline gives CDR1 MNHNS, CDR2 SASEGT. The V end was cut by 5 bases, the J end by 3 bases, with 17 bases between. This CDR3 comprises 15 residues. The CDR3 sequence is CASSYSGQINYEQYF. In nucleotides, the CDR3 is TGTGCCAGCAGTTACAGCGGACAGATAAACTACGAGCAGTACTTC.

This clonotype came up many times. V and J are TRBV3-1 and TRBJ2-5; 10 bases match TRBD2. The CDR3 is made up of 14 amino acids. With V trimmed by 4 bases and J by 7 bases, 6 bases remained unmatched. Germline CDR1 reads LGHDT; CDR2 reads YNNKEL (reference sequence). CDR3 bases: TGTGCCAGCAGCCGAAGCGGGGGGGCTAGGACCCAGTACTTC. It translates to CASSRSGGARTQYF.

This clonotype was counted only a few times. The gene calls are TRBV5-6 and TRBJ1-5; D is possibly TRBD1 (5 bases). The V end was cut by 3 bases, the J end by 5 bases, with 15 bases between. This CDR3 comprises 15 residues. Germline V CDR1 and CDR2: SGHDT, YYEEEE. The DNA of the CDR3 is TGTGCCAGCAGCTGGGGGGGGATGGGGGATCAGCCCCAGCATTTT. Its protein product is CASSWGGMGDQPQHF.

This clonotype has a handful of counts. The junction departs from the called germline gene at one end, perhaps through a read error. The V call is TRBV6-4, the J call TRBJ2-6, with D unresolved. Germline V CDR1 and CDR2: MRHNA, SNTAGT. The CDR3 loop spans 13 amino acids. CDR3 sequence (DNA): TGTGCCAGTAGTGCCAGTGGGGCCAACGTCCTGACTTTC. Its translation: CASSASGANVLTF.

This clonotype occurred many times. The chain couples TRBV7-2 to TRBJ2-3; 9 bases line up with TRBD2. V shed 1 base and J 3 bases; nucleotides not matched to a gene: 2. The CDR3 is made up of 15 amino acids. Germline V gene sequence: CDR1 SGHTA, CDR2 FQGNSA. The CDR3 protein is CASSLGTSVTDTQYF. CDR3 in DNA: TGTGCCAGCAGCTTAGGGACTAGCGTAACAGATACGCAGTATTTT.